This T cell receptor (beta chain) was recorded in a study of response to subunit inactivated influenza vaccine. V gave up 2 bases and J gave up 3 bases, with 14 bases separating them. The CDR3 extends over 14 amino acids. CDR1 and CDR2 from the germline V gene are SQVTM and ANQGSEA. One entry per CDR3 protein results from TCRdb running MiXCR on the RT-PCR reads. This table holds about 780,000 distinct CDR3 sequences, about a fifth found once. This clonotype has only a few counts. The antigen remains unidentified. Study-level points and caveats: The authors offered the suggestion that each seasonal influenza vaccination recruits few new T cells.

The J gene is TRBJ2-7, the V gene TRBV29-1; D is perhaps TRBD2 (5 bases). The source is a man aged 50-59 years who received an inactivated influenza vaccine. This material consisted of PBMCs from blood, taken around 5 days after vaccination. CDR3 sequence (DNA): TGCAGCGTTGAAATGAAGGGAGTCGACTACGAGCAGTACTTC. It yields the protein CSVEMKGVDYEQYF.